These T cell receptor beta chains were read from a single sample in a study of beta chain features in type 1 diabetes. Libraries were prepared by immunoSEQ multiplex PCR; TCRdb keeps only in-frame clonotypes and omits some of them. The table records roughly 500,000 clones, 30% of them present only once. What was sequenced was naive CD4+ T cells from blood. These receptors all stem from a man younger than 35 in good health. Both conserved end residues are trimmed from each CDR3. Fields, in order: V gene, J gene, CDR3 protein.

v_call: TRBV10-3; j_call: TRBJ2-7; cdr3_aa: AISTSGTYEQY
v_call: TRBV29-1; j_call: TRBJ1-3; cdr3_aa: SVGMTSDGNTIY
v_call: TRBV30; j_call: TRBJ1-2; cdr3_aa: AMVSLGGVNYGYT
v_call: TRBV28; j_call: TRBJ2-5; cdr3_aa: ASSLIRQGAETQY
v_call: TRBV30; j_call: TRBJ2-7; cdr3_aa: ARSVGGNPSGSHEQY
v_call: TRBV14; j_call: TRBJ2-7; cdr3_aa: ASCRDSDYEQY
v_call: TRBV29-1; j_call: TRBJ1-2; cdr3_aa: SVLLGGFNYGYT
v_call: TRBV28; j_call: TRBJ2-1; cdr3_aa: ASSLHQSSYNEQF
v_call: TRBV28; j_call: TRBJ2-3; cdr3_aa: ASSPPTSGGTDTQY
v_call: TRBV5-6; j_call: TRBJ2-5; cdr3_aa: ASSRPGPETQY
v_call: TRBV6-6; j_call: TRBJ2-5; cdr3_aa: ASSYSLGLQETQY